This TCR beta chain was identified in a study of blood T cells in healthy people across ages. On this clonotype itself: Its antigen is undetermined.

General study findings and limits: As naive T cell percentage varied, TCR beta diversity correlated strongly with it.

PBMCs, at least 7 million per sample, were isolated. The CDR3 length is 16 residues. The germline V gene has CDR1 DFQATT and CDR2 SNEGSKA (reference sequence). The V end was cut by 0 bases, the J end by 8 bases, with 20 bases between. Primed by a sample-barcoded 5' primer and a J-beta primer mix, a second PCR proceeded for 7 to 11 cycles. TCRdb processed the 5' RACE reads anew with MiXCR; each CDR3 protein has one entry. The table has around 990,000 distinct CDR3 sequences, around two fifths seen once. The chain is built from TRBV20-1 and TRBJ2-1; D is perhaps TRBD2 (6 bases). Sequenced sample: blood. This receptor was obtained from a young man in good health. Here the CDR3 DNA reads TGCAGTGCTAGAGATGCCGGGACTGGGCGTGTTGATGAGCAGTTCTTC. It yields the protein CSARDAGTGRVDEQFF.